Below are 7 T cell receptor beta chains sequenced from a single sample in a study of blood T cell repertoires in COVID-19 (TCRdb year 2020). The library was built by means of the immunoSEQ multiplex PCR assay. Entries here come from immuneACCESS through TCRdb and include only in-frame sequences with V and J called. Some clones fail to appear in such tables; in the studies checked, an unresolved V gene covers under half of the shortfall, and the cause of the remainder is unknown. A total of about 50,000 clones appear in this sample, roughly 90% of them only once. Of the sample, roughly 2% falls within the top ten clones. Sequencing was carried out using peripheral blood. These receptor sequences come from a human donor in a cohort sampled during active COVID-19.

This chain connects TRBV6-2 or TRBV6-3 to TRBJ2-1, with 10 bases aligning to TRBD2. The germline V gene has CDR1 MNHEY and CDR2 SVGEGT. V trimming: 5 bases; J trimming: 7 bases; junction bases outside the gene matches: 8. The CDR3 is 15 amino acids. The CDR3 is CASSASGRGFNEQFF. The CDR3 DNA reads TGTGCCAGCAGTGCTAGCGGGAGAGGTTTTAATGAGCAGTTCTTC.

The chain joins TRBV10-3 to TRBJ1-4, with 7 bases aligning to TRBD1. The CDR3 totals 15 residues. Unmatched junction bases numbered 8, after V lost 2 bases and J lost 8 bases. Germline values: CDR1 ENHRY, CDR2 SYGVKD. CDR3 sequence (DNA): TGTGCCATCAGTGAGGAGGGGGCTTCCCACGAAAAACTGTTTTTT. This translates into CAISEEGASHEKLFF.

The rearrangement uses TRBV6-5 and TRBJ1-2; possible D gene TRBD1, 5 bases. V shed 6 bases and J shed 4 bases, with 12 bases lying between them. Germline CDR1 MNHEY, CDR2 SVGAGI. The CDR3 has 13 residues. CDR3 bases: TGTGCCAGCAGCCGCCCGGGGGGCTATGGCTACACCTTC. As protein: CASSRPGGYGYTF.

This clone was detected a few times. This chain joins TRBV2 and TRBJ1-5; D gene uncertain. V lost 6 bases and J 7 bases, leaving 16 bases between the germline ends. The CDR3 has 14 residues. Germline values: CDR1 SNHLY, CDR2 FYNNEI. Here the CDR3 reads CASRRTVLSQPQHF. CDR3 nucleotides: TGTGCCAGCAGGCGTACAGTGTTAAGCCAGCCCCAGCATTTT.

In regard to this clone: This sample also contains other DNA sequences that code for the same CDR3. The chain has TRBV7-9 and TRBJ1-1; the match to TRBD1 covers 8 bases. CDR1 SEHNR and CDR2 FQNEAQ come from the germline V gene (reference sequence). The CDR3 contains 12 residues. V dropped 5 bases and J dropped 5; count of bases not matched to a gene: 1. The CDR3 coding sequence is TGTGCCAGCAGCACAGGGGGTACTGAAGCTTTCTTT. Residues: CASSTGGTEAFF.

This rearrangement joins TRBV4-1 to TRBJ2-3; 8 nucleotides agree with TRBD1. The CDR3 runs to 15 residues. Germline CDR1 MGHRA, CDR2 YSYEKL. The V segment lost 0 bases and the J segment 2 bases; nucleotides outside the gene matches: 1. CDR3 DNA sequence: TGCGCCAGCAGCCAAGAACAGGGGGACACAGATACGCAGTATTTT. Protein product: CASSQEQGDTDTQYF.

The V gene is TRBV30, the J gene TRBJ2-7; TRBD1 might be the D (6 bases). Per germline, CDR1 GTSNPN and CDR2 SVGIG (reference sequence). This CDR3 contains 17 residues. Trimming took off 0 bases at V and 7 bases at J, with 25 bases between the two ends. The CDR3 coding sequence is TGTGCCTGGAGTGTACGCTCCATTGGGCAGGGGCGGAGGGAGCAGTACTTC. This encodes CAWSVRSIGQGRREQYF. The full variable domain, its missing parts supplied by reference TRBV30 and TRBJ2-7, is SQTIHQWPATLVQPVGSPLSLECTVEGTSNPNLYWYRQAAGRGLQLLFYSVGIGQISSEVPQNLSASRPQDRQFILSSKKLLLSDSGFYLCAWSVRSIGQGRREQYFGPGTRLTVT.